The 30 T cell receptor beta chains below were found in one sample sequenced in a study of blood T cell repertoires in COVID-19. Here immunoSEQ multiplex PCR was the method, and the copy in TCRdb shows in-frame clones only, minus some. The sample records some 400,000 clones, around nine tenths being singletons. Material: peripheral blood. These receptors were collected from a human donor in a cohort sampled during active COVID-19.

J is TRBJ1-6 and V is TRBV19; tentative D call: TRBD1 (6 bases). CDR1 LNHDA and CDR2 SQIVND come from the germline V gene (reference sequence). Trimming cost V 6 bases and J 9 bases, with 18 bases left between them. CDR3 length equals 15 residues. DNA for the CDR3: TGTGCCAGTAGCCCAACAGGGAATCTTGGTTCACCCCTCCACTTT. This codes for CASSPTGNLGSPLHF.

The chain uses TRBV2 and TRBJ1-2; D gene ambiguous. The CDR3 contains 13 residues. In germline, CDR1 is SNHLY, CDR2 FYNNEI. V lost 1 base, J lost 7 bases, and 10 bases lay in between. This CDR3 reads CASSEGGGLGYTF. The CDR3 region has the DNA TGTGCCAGCAGTGAAGGCGGAGGGCTTGGCTACACCTTC. The full variable domain, completed using reference TRBV2 and TRBJ1-2, is EPEVTQTPSHQVTQMGQEVILRCVPISNHLYFYWYRQILGQKVEFLVSFYNNEISEKSEIFDDQFSVERPDGSNFTLKIRSTKLEDSAMYFCASSEGGGLGYTFGSGTRLTVV.

This chain's CDR3 is CASSRRGGDSGNTIYF. CDR3 coding DNA: TGTGCCAGCAGCCGAAGGGGGGGGGACTCTGGAAACACCATATATTTT. The chain carries TRBV6-6 and TRBJ1-3; D perhaps matches TRBD1 (6 bases). Germline CDR1 reads MNHNY; CDR2 reads SVGAGI (reference sequence). Trimming removed 6 bases at V and 0 bases at J, with 15 bases between. This CDR3 region has 16 residues.

Notes on this clone: The sample has other DNA sequences that encode this CDR3 too. This chain uses TRBV5-1 with TRBJ1-1; TRBD1 might be the D (5 bases). Germline V gene lookup returns CDR1 SGHRS and CDR2 YFSETQ. Trimming removed 4 bases at V and 1 base at J, with 11 bases between. This CDR3 is 14 amino acids long. The DNA of the CDR3 is TGCGCCAGCAGCCCAGGACAACCGAACACTGAAGCTTTCTTT. Amino acids: CASSPGQPNTEAFF.

V usage is TRBV28 and J usage is TRBJ2-5; 11 nucleotides line up with TRBD2. Germline V gene sequence: CDR1 MDHEN, CDR2 SYDVKM. The CDR3 covers 15 residues. After removal of 5 bases from V and 4 bases from J, the junction contained 6 bases not matched to a gene. CDR3 sequence (DNA): TGTGCCAGCAGTCCAATCGGACTAGCGGGAGAGACCCAGTACTTC. Translating gives CASSPIGLAGETQYF.

The CDR3 protein is CASSSAPGTSGRPSSYNEQFF. Written as DNA, the CDR3 is TGTGCCAGCAGTTCAGCCCCCGGGACTAGCGGGAGGCCAAGCTCCTACAATGAGCAGTTCTTC. The chain is built from TRBV27 and TRBJ2-1, with TRBD2 matching over 15 bases. Germline CDR1 is MNHEY and CDR2 is SMNVEV (reference sequence). This CDR3 comprises 21 residues. With V trimmed by 4 bases and J by 0 bases, 13 bases remained unmatched.

The V gene is TRBV6-5, the J gene TRBJ2-3; D unresolved. Germline lookup yields CDR1 MNHEY and CDR2 SVGAGI. V lost 4 bases to trimming and J lost 2 bases, with 10 bases between them. This CDR3 is built from 14 residues. The CDR3 nucleotides read TGTGCCAGCAGTTTATCGAGAAACACAGATACGCAGTATTTT. This gives the protein CASSLSRNTDTQYF.

J is TRBJ2-7 and V is TRBV10-2; 8 bases agree with TRBD2. V was clipped by 5 bases and J by 2 bases; unmatched bases: 14. CDR1 WSHSY and CDR2 SAAADI come from the germline V gene. This CDR3 is 17 amino acids long. CDR3 residues: CASSSTRGAGVAYEQYF. In nucleotides, the CDR3 is TGCGCCAGCAGTTCGACCCGGGGAGCGGGAGTGGCCTACGAGCAGTACTTC.

This clone was seen once. The chain has TRBV7-9 and TRBJ1-4, with a possible D match to TRBD1 (6 bases). The V end was cut by 5 bases, the J end by 3 bases, with 16 bases between. The germline gives CDR1 SEHNR, CDR2 FQNEAQ (reference sequence). The CDR3 length is 16 residues. CDR3: CASSMTQGFANEKLFF. DNA for the CDR3: TGTGCCAGCAGCATGACACAGGGTTTTGCTAATGAAAAACTGTTTTTT.

The rearrangement links TRBV30 to TRBJ1-4; D gene unclear. Germline CDR1 is GTSNPN and CDR2 is SVGIG (reference sequence). The CDR3 is 14 residues long. The V and J ends lost 5 bases and 11 bases respectively, with 21 bases between them. This chain's CDR3 is CAWDPRRGLGKLFF. DNA for the CDR3: TGTGCCTGGGACCCGCGGCGAGGGCTTGGGAAACTGTTTTTT.

The chain employs TRBV18 and TRBJ1-4; D might be TRBD1 (6 bases). In germline, CDR1 is KGHSH, CDR2 LQKENI. The germline V and J ends were trimmed by 4 bases and 0 bases, with 6 bases remaining between them. The CDR3 totals 14 residues. The CDR3 protein is CASSQGATNEKLFF. The CDR3, as DNA: TGTGCCAGCTCACAGGGGGCAACTAATGAAAAACTGTTTTTT.

V usage is TRBV2 and J usage is TRBJ1-1; perhaps TRBD1 as D (5 bases). Germline values: CDR1 SNHLY, CDR2 FYNNEI. The CDR3 totals 12 residues. Trimming removed 4 bases from V and 8 bases from J, with 11 bases in between. CDR3 protein: CASSVDRSEAFF. CDR3 sequence (DNA): TGTGCCAGCAGTGTTGACAGATCGGAAGCTTTCTTT.

The rearrangement uses TRBV30 and TRBJ2-1; the match to TRBD2 covers 7 bases. This CDR3 has 17 amino acids. J gave up 0 bases and V 2 bases, and 10 bases lay outside the gene matches. Germline V gives CDR1 GTSNPN, CDR2 SVGIG (reference sequence). In DNA, the CDR3 is TGTGCCTGGAGTACCCCGGGAGGTGGGAGCTCCTACAATGAGCAGTTCTTC. Protein: CAWSTPGGGSSYNEQFF. Combining the CDR3 with reference TRBV30 and TRBJ2-1 gives the whole variable domain SQTIHQWPATLVQPVGSPLSLECTVEGTSNPNLYWYRQAAGRGLQLLFYSVGIGQISSEVPQNLSASRPQDRQFILSSKKLLLSDSGFYLCAWSTPGGGSSYNEQFFGPGTRLTVL.

The chain has TRBV15 and TRBJ2-3; D perhaps matches TRBD1 (6 bases). Germline V gene lookup returns CDR1 LNHNV and CDR2 YYDKDF (reference sequence). Trimming pared 4 bases from V and 4 bases from J, leaving 12 bases between. CDR3 size: 14 residues. DNA for the CDR3: TGTGCCACCAGCACCCTACAGGGTTCAGATACGCAGTATTTT. This encodes CATSTLQGSDTQYF.

The gene calls are TRBV5-4 and TRBJ2-1; 11 nucleotides match TRBD2. Germline V gene sequence: CDR1 SGHNT, CDR2 YYREEE (reference sequence). The CDR3 has 20 residues. V trimming: 7 bases; J trimming: 9 bases; junction bases outside the gene matches: 27. The CDR3 sequence: CASPCRRGLAAAPPIREQFF. The CDR3 DNA reads as TGTGCCAGCCCCTGTCGCCGGGGACTAGCGGCGGCCCCCCCTATTCGTGAGCAGTTCTTC. Together with reference TRBV5-4 and TRBJ2-1, the CDR3 gives the full variable domain: ETGVTQSPTHLIKTRGQQVTLRCSSQSGHNTVSWYQQALGQGPQFIFQYYREEENGRGNFPPRFSGLQFPNYSSELNVNALELDDSALYLCASPCRRGLAAAPPIREQFFGPGTRLTVL.

V gene TRBV18 combines with J gene TRBJ2-7, with 11 bases matching TRBD2. CDR3 length equals 15 residues. CDR1 and CDR2 (germline): KGHSH, LQKENI. J gave up 0 bases and V 5 bases, and 3 bases lay outside the gene matches. CDR3 coding DNA: TGTGCCAGCTCATCGGGACTAGCGGACTCCTACGAGCAGTACTTC. Translating gives CASSSGLADSYEQYF.

The V gene is TRBV20-1, the J gene TRBJ2-3, with 8 nucleotides matching TRBD1. This CDR3 region has 14 residues. Losses at the gene ends were 3 bases for V and 0 bases for J; bases not matched to a gene: 2. In germline, CDR1 is DFQATT, CDR2 SNEGSKA (reference sequence). The DNA of the CDR3 is TGCAGTGCTAGTCAGGGGGCCAGCACAGATACGCAGTATTTT. It is translated as CSASQGASTDTQYF.

This clone came up a few times. The CDR3 spells CASSQGFNQPQHF. CDR3 nucleotide sequence: TGTGCCAGCAGTCAGGGTTTCAATCAGCCCCAGCATTTT. The chain has TRBV28 and TRBJ1-5; D is perhaps TRBD1 (5 bases). Germline assignment: CDR1 MDHEN and CDR2 SYDVKM. The CDR3 spans 13 residues. V lost 5 bases to trimming and J lost 3 bases, with 8 bases between them.

The J gene is TRBJ2-7, the V gene TRBV15, with TRBD2 identical over 7 bases. The germline CDR1 and CDR2 sequences are LNHNV and YYDKDF (reference sequence). V lost 2 bases to trimming and J lost 7 bases; unmatched junction nucleotides: 11. The CDR3 totals 15 residues. In DNA, the CDR3 is TGTGCCACCAGCAGACGTGGGGGAGGGTCCGGGGAGCAGTACTTC. It specifies CATSRRGGGSGEQYF. The variable domain in full, completed from reference TRBV15 and TRBJ2-7, reads DAMVIQNPRYQVTQFGKPVTLSCSQTLNHNVMYWYQQKSSQAPKLLFHYYDKDFNNEADTPDNFQSRRPNTSFCFLDIRSPGLGDTAMYLCATSRRGGGSGEQYFGPGTRLTVT.

This chain links TRBV29-1 with TRBJ2-5; D is undetermined. V shed 3 bases and J shed 0 bases, with 8 bases lying between them. The CDR3 totals 13 residues. CDR1 is SQVTM and CDR2 is ANQGSEA in the germline V gene. CDR3 protein: CSVEYSYQETQYF. CDR3 nucleotides: TGCAGCGTTGAGTACAGCTACCAAGAGACCCAGTACTTC.

This clone was recorded once. In DNA, the CDR3 is TGTGCCAGCCCGACGGGGTTGTGGAACGAGCAGTACTTC. Protein product: CASPTGLWNEQYF. The chain combines TRBV28 with TRBJ2-7; tentative D call: TRBD2 (5 bases). V was cut by 8 bases and J by 5 bases, with 16 bases left in between. Germline V gene sequence: CDR1 MDHEN, CDR2 SYDVKM. This CDR3 has 13 residues.

The chain combines TRBV7-9 with TRBJ2-1, with TRBD2 matching over 11 bases. This CDR3 is 18 amino acids long. J lost 4 bases, V lost 4 bases, and 12 bases had no gene match. CDR1 is SEHNR and CDR2 is FQNEAQ in the germline V gene (reference sequence). The CDR3: CASSSSSSTSGIYNEQFF. The CDR3 DNA reads TGTGCCAGCAGCTCTAGCTCCTCGACTAGCGGGATATACAATGAGCAGTTCTTC. Full variable domain (missing parts from reference TRBV7-9 and TRBJ2-1): DTGVSQNPRHKITKRGQNVTFRCDPISEHNRLYWYRQTLGQGPEFLTYFQNEAQLEKSRLLSDRFSAERPKGSFSTLEIQRTEQGDSAMYLCASSSSSSTSGIYNEQFFGPGTRLTVL.

The chain is built from TRBV4-1 and TRBJ2-5, with 7 nucleotides matching TRBD2. Looked up from germline, CDR1 is MGHRA and CDR2 is YSYEKL. Trimming took 4 bases from V and 5 from J; bases not matched to a gene: 10. CDR3 length: 15 amino acids. The CDR3 DNA sequence: TGCGCCAGCAGCCGGGGACTACCCTCGAGGGAGACCCAGTACTTC. Amino acid sequence: CASSRGLPSRETQYF.

The chain employs TRBV2 and TRBJ2-7, with D possibly TRBD2 on 6 matching bases. The CDR3 spans 14 residues. V lost 5 bases, J lost 5 bases, and 16 bases lay in between. From germline, CDR1 is SNHLY and CDR2 FYNNEI. CDR3 sequence: CASSPPGDRNEQYF. The CDR3, as DNA: TGTGCCAGCAGTCCCCCGGGGGATCGGAACGAGCAGTACTTC.

The gene calls are TRBV6-1 and TRBJ1-1, with 12 bases matching TRBD1. CDR3 size: 13 residues. The trim removed 3 bases at V and 9 bases at J, leaving 2 bases unmatched. Germline V gives CDR1 MNHNS, CDR2 SASEGT. CDR3 in DNA: TGTGCCAGCAGTGACCGGGACAGGGGGCAAGCTTTCTTT. Translated: CASSDRDRGQAFF.

The V call is TRBV2, the J call TRBJ2-3; 11 bases map to TRBD2. This CDR3 region has 14 residues. J lost 2 bases, V lost 9 bases, and 4 bases had no gene match. The V gene's germline CDR1 is SNHLY and CDR2 FYNNEI. In DNA form, the CDR3 reads TGTGCCAGGTCTAGCGGGGGGTTCACAGATACGCAGTATTTT. As protein: CARSSGGFTDTQYF.

The chain is built from TRBV30 and TRBJ2-3; weak D call: TRBD1 (6 bases). The ends were cut back, 1 base at V and 5 bases at J, with 10 bases in the middle. The CDR3 covers 13 residues. Germline V gives CDR1 GTSNPN, CDR2 SVGIG (reference sequence). The CDR3 is CAWSEDRIDTQYF. The CDR3 DNA sequence: TGTGCCTGGAGTGAGGACAGAATAGATACGCAGTATTTT.

The chain uses TRBV7-6 and TRBJ1-4; 9 bases align to TRBD1. CDR1 and CDR2 (germline): SGHVS, FNYEAQ. J was trimmed by 8 bases and V by 1 base; bases with no gene match: 8. The CDR3 spans 16 residues. CDR3: CASSLVDDRGSEKLFF. CDR3 nucleotides: TGTGCCAGCAGCTTAGTCGATGACAGGGGGTCCGAAAAACTGTTTTTT.

The rearrangement joins TRBV4-2 to TRBJ2-5, with 13 bases aligning to TRBD2. Looked up from germline, CDR1 is LGHNA and CDR2 is YNFKEQ. This CDR3 is built from 16 residues. V lost 1 base to trimming and J lost 2 bases; unmatched junction nucleotides: 1. The CDR3 sequence is CASSQGTSGGQETQYF. The DNA of the CDR3 is TGTGCCAGCAGCCAAGGGACTAGCGGGGGTCAAGAGACCCAGTACTTC.

The chain is built from TRBV9 and TRBJ1-2; 9 positions match TRBD1. J lost 7 bases, V lost 5 bases, and 6 bases had no gene match. Germline values: CDR1 SGDLS, CDR2 YYNGEE. The CDR3 covers 13 residues. The CDR3 loop reads CASSMTGGAGYTF. Here the CDR3 DNA reads TGTGCCAGCAGTATGACAGGGGGGGCTGGCTACACCTTC.